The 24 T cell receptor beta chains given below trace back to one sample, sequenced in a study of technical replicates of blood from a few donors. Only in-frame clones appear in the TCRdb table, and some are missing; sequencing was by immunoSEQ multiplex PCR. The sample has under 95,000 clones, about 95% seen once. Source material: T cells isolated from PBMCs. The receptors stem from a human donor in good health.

CDR3 protein: CASSFSRDSSYEQYF. For the CDR3, the DNA is TGTGCCAGCAGCTTTTCCAGGGACAGCTCCTACGAGCAGTACTTC. The genes are TRBV11-2 and TRBJ2-7; 7 bases are a match to TRBD1. CDR1 and CDR2 (germline): SGHAT, FQNNGV. With 3 bases clipped from V and 0 bases from J, the junction kept 5 bases outside the gene matches. CDR3 length: 15 amino acids.

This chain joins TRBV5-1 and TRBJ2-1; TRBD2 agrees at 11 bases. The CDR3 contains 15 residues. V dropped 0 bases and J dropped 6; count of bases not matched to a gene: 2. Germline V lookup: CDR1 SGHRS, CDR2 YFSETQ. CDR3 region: CASSLELAGANEQFF. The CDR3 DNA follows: TGCGCCAGCAGCTTGGAACTAGCGGGAGCCAATGAGCAGTTCTTC.

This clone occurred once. The DNA of the CDR3 is TGTGCCAGCTCACCAGTCTCCGCCGGAGGGAACGAGCAGTACTTC. Its translation is CASSPVSAGGNEQYF. The V gene is TRBV18, the J gene TRBJ2-7; D might be TRBD2 (6 bases). The CDR3 contains 15 residues. The germline V gene encodes CDR1 KGHSH and CDR2 LQKENI. V was pared by 2 bases and J by 5 bases, with 16 bases between.

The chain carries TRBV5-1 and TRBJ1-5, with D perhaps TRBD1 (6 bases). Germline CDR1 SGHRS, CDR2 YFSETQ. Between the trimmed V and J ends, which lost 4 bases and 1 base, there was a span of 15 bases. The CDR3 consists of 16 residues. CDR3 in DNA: TGCGCCAGCAGCCTCGGGGGGGCTCTGAGCAATCAGCCCCAGCATTTT. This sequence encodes CASSLGGALSNQPQHF.

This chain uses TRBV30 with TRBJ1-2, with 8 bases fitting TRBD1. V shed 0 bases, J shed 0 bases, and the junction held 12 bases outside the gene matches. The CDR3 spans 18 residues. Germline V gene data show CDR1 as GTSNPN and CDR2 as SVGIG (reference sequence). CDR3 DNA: TGTGCCTGGAGTGTACTCACGACGGACAGGGAAGCTAACTATGGCTACACCTTC. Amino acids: CAWSVLTTDREANYGYTF.

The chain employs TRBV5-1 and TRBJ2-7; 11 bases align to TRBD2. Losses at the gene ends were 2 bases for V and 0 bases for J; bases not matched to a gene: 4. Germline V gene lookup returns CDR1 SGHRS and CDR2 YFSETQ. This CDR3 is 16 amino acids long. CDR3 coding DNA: TGCGCCAGCAGCTTTGGGACTAGCGGAGTCTCCTACGAGCAGTACTTC. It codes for CASSFGTSGVSYEQYF. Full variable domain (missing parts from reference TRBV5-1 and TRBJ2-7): KAGVTQTPRYLIKTRGQQVTLSCSPISGHRSVSWYQQTPGQGLQFLFEYFSETQRNKGNFPGRFSGRQFSNSRSEMNVSTLELGDSALYLCASSFGTSGVSYEQYFGPGTRLTVT.

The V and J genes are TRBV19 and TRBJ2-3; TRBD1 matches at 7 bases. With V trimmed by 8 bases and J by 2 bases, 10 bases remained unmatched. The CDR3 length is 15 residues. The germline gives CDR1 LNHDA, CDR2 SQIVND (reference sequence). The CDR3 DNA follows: TGTGCCAGTGCAAACCGGGACAGATTCACAGATACGCAGTATTTT. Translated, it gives CASANRDRFTDTQYF.

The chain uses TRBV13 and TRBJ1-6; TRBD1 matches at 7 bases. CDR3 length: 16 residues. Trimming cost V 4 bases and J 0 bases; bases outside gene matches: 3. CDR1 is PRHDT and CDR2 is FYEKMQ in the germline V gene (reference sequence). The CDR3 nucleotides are TGTGCCAGCAGCTCAGGGGGGAGCTCCTATAATTCACCCCTCCACTTT. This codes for CASSSGGSSYNSPLHF.

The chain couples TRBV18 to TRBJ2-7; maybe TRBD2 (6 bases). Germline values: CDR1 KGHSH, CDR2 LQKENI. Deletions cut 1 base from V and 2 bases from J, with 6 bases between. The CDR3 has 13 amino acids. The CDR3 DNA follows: TGTGCCAGCTCACCACTAGCGGCCTACGAGCAGTACTTC. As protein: CASSPLAAYEQYF. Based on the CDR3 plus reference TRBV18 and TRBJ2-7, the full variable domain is NAGVMQNPRHLVRRRGQEARLRCSPMKGHSHVYWYRQLPEEGLKFMVYLQKENIIDESGMPKERFSAEFPKEGPSILRIQQVVRGDSAAYFCASSPLAAYEQYFGPGTRLTVT.

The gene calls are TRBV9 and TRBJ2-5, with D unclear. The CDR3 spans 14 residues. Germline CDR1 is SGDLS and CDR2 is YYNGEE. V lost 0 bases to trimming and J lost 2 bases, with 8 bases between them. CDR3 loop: CASSVGGSQETQYF. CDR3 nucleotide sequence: TGTGCCAGCAGCGTAGGAGGTTCGCAAGAGACCCAGTACTTC.

CDR3 region: CASSLSGQGRTDTQYF. CDR3 in DNA: TGTGCCAGCAGCTTATCGGGACAGGGGCGCACAGATACGCAGTATTTT. The chain employs TRBV7-9 and TRBJ2-3; 10 positions match TRBD1. There are 16 residues in the CDR3. Germline V gene data show CDR1 as SEHNR and CDR2 as FQNEAQ (reference sequence). J gave up 1 base and V 2 bases, and 3 bases lay outside the gene matches.

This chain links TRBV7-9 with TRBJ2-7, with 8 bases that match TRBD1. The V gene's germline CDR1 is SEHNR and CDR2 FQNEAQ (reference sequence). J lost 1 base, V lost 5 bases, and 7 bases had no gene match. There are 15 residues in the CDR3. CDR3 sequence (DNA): TGTGCCAGCAGCCGAGGGGGACAGGTTTCCTACGAGCAGTACTTC. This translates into CASSRGGQVSYEQYF.

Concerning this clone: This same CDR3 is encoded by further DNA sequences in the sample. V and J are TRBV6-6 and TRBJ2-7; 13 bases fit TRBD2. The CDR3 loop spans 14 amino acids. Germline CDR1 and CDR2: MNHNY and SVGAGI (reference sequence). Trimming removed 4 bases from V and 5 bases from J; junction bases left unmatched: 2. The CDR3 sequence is CASSSGLAGHEQYF. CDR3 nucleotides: TGTGCCAGCAGTTCGGGACTAGCGGGACACGAGCAGTACTTC.

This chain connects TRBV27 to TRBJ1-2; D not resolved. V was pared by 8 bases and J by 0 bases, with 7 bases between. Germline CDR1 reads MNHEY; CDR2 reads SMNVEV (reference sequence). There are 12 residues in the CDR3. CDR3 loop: CASSTANYGYTF. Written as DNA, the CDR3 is TGTGCCAGCTCTACCGCTAACTATGGCTACACCTTC.

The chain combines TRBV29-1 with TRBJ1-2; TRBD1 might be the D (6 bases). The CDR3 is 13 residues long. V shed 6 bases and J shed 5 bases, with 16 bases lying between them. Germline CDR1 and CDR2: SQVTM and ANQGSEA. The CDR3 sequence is CSVQTGKEYGYTF. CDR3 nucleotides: TGCAGCGTCCAGACAGGAAAGGAGTATGGCTACACCTTC.

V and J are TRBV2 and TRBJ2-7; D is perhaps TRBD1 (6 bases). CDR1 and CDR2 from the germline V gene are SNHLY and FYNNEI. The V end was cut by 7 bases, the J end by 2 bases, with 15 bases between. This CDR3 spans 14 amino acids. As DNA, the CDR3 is TGTGCCAGCATGAATGCAGGGGATACCTACGAGCAGTACTTC. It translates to CASMNAGDTYEQYF.

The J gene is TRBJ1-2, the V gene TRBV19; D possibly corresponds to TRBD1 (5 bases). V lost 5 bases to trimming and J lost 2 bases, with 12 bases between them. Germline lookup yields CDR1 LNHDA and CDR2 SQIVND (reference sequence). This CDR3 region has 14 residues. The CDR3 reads CASSQAAGNYGYTF. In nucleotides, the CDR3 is TGTGCCAGTAGTCAGGCGGCAGGGAACTATGGCTACACCTTC.

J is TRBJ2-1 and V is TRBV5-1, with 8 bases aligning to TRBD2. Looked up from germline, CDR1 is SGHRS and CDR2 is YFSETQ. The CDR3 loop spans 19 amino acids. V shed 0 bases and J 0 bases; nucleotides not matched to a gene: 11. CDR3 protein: CASSLGLAGYPSSYNEQFF. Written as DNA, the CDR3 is TGCGCCAGCAGCTTGGGGCTAGCGGGCTACCCGAGCTCCTACAATGAGCAGTTCTTC. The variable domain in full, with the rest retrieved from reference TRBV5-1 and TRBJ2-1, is KAGVTQTPRYLIKTRGQQVTLSCSPISGHRSVSWYQQTPGQGLQFLFEYFSETQRNKGNFPGRFSGRQFSNSRSEMNVSTLELGDSALYLCASSLGLAGYPSSYNEQFFGPGTRLTVL.

The chain's CDR3 is CAWRNRFNHEQYF. The CDR3 DNA follows: TGTGCCTGGAGGAACAGATTTAATCACGAGCAGTACTTC. This sequence joins TRBV30 and TRBJ2-7; D unresolved. The V end was cut by 3 bases, the J end by 5 bases, with 14 bases between. The CDR3 is 13 amino acids. Germline assignment: CDR1 GTSNPN and CDR2 SVGIG (reference sequence).

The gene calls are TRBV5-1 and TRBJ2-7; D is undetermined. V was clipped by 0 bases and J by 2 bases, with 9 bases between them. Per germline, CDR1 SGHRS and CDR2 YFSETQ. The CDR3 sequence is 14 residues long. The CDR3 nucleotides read TGCGCCAGCAGCTTGGGAGATGGAGCCTACGAGCAGTACTTC. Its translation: CASSLGDGAYEQYF.

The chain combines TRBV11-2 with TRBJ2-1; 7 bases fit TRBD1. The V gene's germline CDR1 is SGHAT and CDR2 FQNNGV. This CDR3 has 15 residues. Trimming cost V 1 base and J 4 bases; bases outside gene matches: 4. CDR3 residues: CASSLAGQPYNEQFF. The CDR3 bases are TGTGCCAGCAGCTTAGCGGGACAGCCTTACAATGAGCAGTTCTTC.

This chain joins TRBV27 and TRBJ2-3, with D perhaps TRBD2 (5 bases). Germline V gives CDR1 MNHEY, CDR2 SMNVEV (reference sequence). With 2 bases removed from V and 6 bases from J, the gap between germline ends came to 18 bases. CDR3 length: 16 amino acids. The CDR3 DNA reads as TGTGCCAGCAGTTTAATAAGCGGCTCCTGGGCGGATACGCAGTATTTT. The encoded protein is CASSLISGSWADTQYF.

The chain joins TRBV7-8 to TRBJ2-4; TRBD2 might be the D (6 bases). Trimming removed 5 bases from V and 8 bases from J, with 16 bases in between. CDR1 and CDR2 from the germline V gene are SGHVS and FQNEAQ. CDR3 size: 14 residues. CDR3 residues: CASSRAGWRDIQYF. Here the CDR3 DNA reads TGTGCCAGCAGCCGGGCGGGGTGGAGAGACATTCAGTACTTC.

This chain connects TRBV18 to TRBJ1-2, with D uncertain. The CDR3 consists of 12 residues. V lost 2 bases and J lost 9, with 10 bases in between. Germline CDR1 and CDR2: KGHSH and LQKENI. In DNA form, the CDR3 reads TGTGCCAGCTCACCAGGCGGAGTGCGCTACACCTTC. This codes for CASSPGGVRYTF.